This note documents a single T cell receptor beta chain sequence. Its antigen is still unknown. These data come from a study of T cell repertoires in cytomegalovirus infection. TCRdb reanalysed the reads using MiXCR and keeps one entry per CDR3 protein. The sample comprises some 920,000 distinct CDR3 sequences, about a third of which are singletons, and roughly 13% rests with the top ten. General observations from the study: There were carriers of CMV plus the relevant HLA, and cumulative public TCR beta family frequency identified them.

Trimming took 3 bases from V and 4 from J, leaving 10 bases between them. Germline loops: CDR1 LNHDA, CDR2 SQIVND (reference sequence). The CDR3 loop spans 14 amino acids. This sequence originates from a human donor in good health (CMV status not recorded). Some clones in this sample may be carry-over from other donors' samples. The sequences come from cultured CD8+ T cells from PBMCs, collected from culture after CMV antigen stimulation. V is TRBV19 and J is TRBJ1-5, with D perhaps matching TRBD1 (6 bases). The CDR3 DNA sequence: TGTGCCAGTAGTATCGGGACACCGAATCAGCCCCAGCATTTT. As protein: CASSIGTPNQPQHF.